The 20 T cell receptor beta chains in this list originate from one sample, sequenced in a study of blood T cells in healthy people across ages. Together with a sample-barcoded 5' primer, a J-beta primer mix was included in a second PCR lasting roughly 6 to 12 cycles. TCRdb re-analysed the 5' RACE reads in MiXCR, keeping a single row per CDR3 protein. The sample records some 1.1 million distinct CDR3 sequences, around two fifths being singletons. The sample taken for sequencing was blood. Receptor source: a man between 18 and 35 years old in good health.

This clonotype was seen only a few times. The V call is TRBV5-4, the J call TRBJ2-1, with 8 positions matching TRBD2. The CDR3 contains 16 residues. V gave up 0 bases and J gave up 14 bases; unmatched junction bases: 16. CDR1 is SGHNT, CDR2 YYREEE, per germline (reference sequence). The CDR3 protein is CASSLASINPGTSEFF. The DNA of the CDR3 is TGTGCCAGCAGCTTGGCTTCGATAAACCCCGGGACTAGTGAGTTCTTC.

This clonotype has only a few counts. The CDR3 coding sequence is TGTGCCAGCAGTTACCCCCGGACAGACCTCTATGGCTACACCTTC. Its protein product is CASSYPRTDLYGYTF. The V and J genes are TRBV6-2 or TRBV6-3 and TRBJ1-2, with D possibly TRBD1 on 6 matching bases. Germline V gene lookup returns CDR1 MNHEY and CDR2 SVGEGT. V lost 2 bases to trimming and J lost 4 bases, with 14 bases between them. The CDR3 consists of 15 residues.

This clonotype has a handful of counts. The V call is TRBV3-1, the J call TRBJ2-5, with a possible D match to TRBD1 (6 bases). The germline gives CDR1 LGHDT, CDR2 YNNKEL (reference sequence). The CDR3 totals 15 residues. The V end lost 1 base, the J end lost 2 bases, and 11 bases lay between the germline ends. Written as DNA, the CDR3 is TGTGCCAGCAGCCAAGTAGGGACACTTCAAGAGACCCAGTACTTC. Its translation is CASSQVGTLQETQYF.

The V gene is TRBV29-1, the J gene TRBJ2-5; D is possibly TRBD2 (5 bases). This CDR3 comprises 13 residues. Germline V gene data show CDR1 as SQVTM and CDR2 as ANQGSEA. Trimming cost V 7 bases and J 1 base, with 13 bases left between them. CDR3 sequence (DNA): TGCAGCGCTGAGGGCAGACTCCAAGAGACCCAGTACTTC. It encodes CSAEGRLQETQYF.

This clonotype was found once. The V call is TRBV3-1, the J call TRBJ1-5, with a weak D call TRBD1 (6 bases). Trimming took 4 bases from V and 2 from J, leaving 9 bases between them. The germline V gene encodes CDR1 LGHDT and CDR2 YNNKEL (reference sequence). CDR3 length equals 14 residues. Here the CDR3 reads CASSPDSGNQPQHF. Written as DNA, the CDR3 is TGTGCCAGCAGCCCGGACAGCGGCAATCAGCCCCAGCATTTT.

On this clonotype itself: A much larger clone sits a single nucleotide away, making a read error possible. This likely comes from a read error, as the CDR3 has no conserved phenylalanine or tryptophan at its end. The chain uses TRBV12-3 or TRBV12-4 and TRBJ1-2; D ambiguous. The CDR3 is 12 residues long. Trimming shortened V by 5 bases and J by 6 bases, and 10 bases separated the two germline ends. The CDR3 loop reads CASSHARNGYTS. CDR3 nucleotide sequence: TGTGCCAGCAGTCACGCCAGGAATGGCTACACCTCC.

About this clonotype: This may stem from a read error, because a much larger clone lies one nucleotide away. The chain is built from TRBV20-1 and TRBJ1-2; D might be TRBD1 (5 bases). The CDR3 spans 14 residues. Trimming took 1 base from V and 5 from J, leaving 14 bases between them. Germline V gene lookup returns CDR1 DFQATT and CDR2 SNEGSKA (reference sequence). The CDR3 nucleotides read TGCAGTGCTAGAGGCCAGAGACAGATATATGGCTACACCTTC. Its translation is CSARGQRQIYGYTF.

The J gene is TRBJ1-1, the V gene TRBV27; D gene ambiguous. The CDR3 has 14 residues. Trimming removed 6 bases at V and 4 bases at J, with 15 bases between. Germline values: CDR1 MNHEY, CDR2 SMNVEV (reference sequence). CDR3 residues: CASRRSTPITEAFF. The CDR3 DNA is TGTGCCAGCAGGCGATCAACACCTATCACTGAAGCTTTCTTT.

The chain has TRBV20-1 and TRBJ1-1; D perhaps matches TRBD1 (5 bases). Germline V lookup: CDR1 DFQATT, CDR2 SNEGSKA (reference sequence). V was shortened by 1 base and J by 5 bases, with 14 bases between the two germline ends. The CDR3 covers 14 residues. The CDR3 DNA is TGCAGTGCTAGAGCGGGAGGGGAAAGGACTGAAGCTTTCTTT. Its translation: CSARAGGERTEAFF.

V and J are TRBV5-1 and TRBJ1-1; D gene unclear. Trimming shortened V by 0 bases and J by 4 bases, and 13 bases separated the two germline ends. The CDR3 length is 15 residues. The V gene's germline CDR1 is SGHRS and CDR2 YFSETQ. CDR3 sequence: CASSLGGIPGTEAFF. For the CDR3, the DNA is TGCGCCAGCAGCTTGGGCGGGATCCCCGGCACTGAAGCTTTCTTT. Combining the CDR3 with reference TRBV5-1 and TRBJ1-1 gives the whole variable domain KAGVTQTPRYLIKTRGQQVTLSCSPISGHRSVSWYQQTPGQGLQFLFEYFSETQRNKGNFPGRFSGRQFSNSRSEMNVSTLELGDSALYLCASSLGGIPGTEAFFGQGTRLTVV.

The chain has TRBV28 and TRBJ1-1; a weak D match, TRBD1 (5 bases). The CDR3 contains 17 residues. Trimming left V 7 bases short and J 1 base short, with 22 bases between. Germline V gives CDR1 MDHEN, CDR2 SYDVKM. The CDR3 nucleotides are TGTGCCAGCACTCCTTGGGCCTTGAAGGGGCCGAACACTGAAGCTTTCTTT. Its protein product is CASTPWALKGPNTEAFF.

J is TRBJ2-5 and V is TRBV9; D is unclear. Gene TRBJ2-7 matches the end of the DNA better, so the J call may be wrong. There are 16 residues in the CDR3. CDR1 is SGDLS and CDR2 is YYNGEE in the germline V gene. The CDR3 nucleotides read TGTGCCAGCAGCGTAGAGCGAGTCTCCCGGTCCTACGAGCAGTACTTC. Protein product: CASSVERVSRSYEQYF.

This chain uses TRBV9 with TRBJ1-1; D not certain. Germline CDR1 SGDLS, CDR2 YYNGEE. V was shortened by 4 bases and J by 2 bases, with 12 bases between the two germline ends. The CDR3 runs to 14 residues. CDR3 residues: CASSLESSNTEAFF. Written as DNA, the CDR3 is TGTGCCAGCAGCTTAGAGTCTTCAAACACTGAAGCTTTCTTT. The variable domain in full, with the rest retrieved from reference TRBV9 and TRBJ1-1, is DSGVTQTPKHLITATGQRVTLRCSPRSGDLSVYWYQQSLDQGLQFLIQYYNGEERAKGNILERFSAQQFPDLHSELNLSSLELGDSALYFCASSLESSNTEAFFGQGTRLTVV.

Worth noting for this clonotype: At one of its ends the junction is not consistent with the germline gene, which may arise from a read error. The gene calls are TRBV5-5 and TRBJ2-1; 8 bases fit TRBD1. The CDR3 sequence is 15 residues long. The V gene's germline CDR1 is SGHKS and CDR2 YYEKEE (reference sequence). CDR3 sequence: CTSSLAGQVYNEQFF. CDR3 in DNA: TGTACCAGCAGCTTGGCGGGACAGGTTTACAATGAGCAGTTCTTC.

This clonotype has just a few counts. This may come from a read error, since a much larger clone is one base off. The rearrangement uses TRBV29-1 and TRBJ2-5; 9 nucleotides align to TRBD2. There are 14 residues in the CDR3. Germline lookup yields CDR1 SQVTM and CDR2 ANQGSEA. Trimming removed 3 bases from V and 11 bases from J; junction bases left unmatched: 13. CDR3 coding DNA: TGCAGCGTTGACCCCCAGCGGGGGGTTAATGAGCAGTACTTC. Protein sequence: CSVDPQRGVNEQYF.

This clonotype was detected only a few times. The chain recombines TRBV20-1 with TRBJ1-2; D might be TRBD1 (6 bases). The CDR3 covers 12 residues. The germline V and J ends were trimmed by 3 bases and 4 bases, with 9 bases remaining between them. Germline CDR1 reads DFQATT; CDR2 reads SNEGSKA (reference sequence). This CDR3 reads CSARGGVYGYTF. In DNA, the CDR3 is TGCAGTGCTAGGGGGGGCGTCTATGGCTACACCTTC.

A few counts support this clonotype. Relative to the germline gene, one junction end is altered; a read error may explain this. V gene TRBV29-1 combines with J gene TRBJ2-7; D is undetermined. Germline V gene data show CDR1 as SQVTM and CDR2 as ANQGSEA. The CDR3 consists of 13 residues. In nucleotides, the CDR3 is TGCAACGTTGACGTGGGTCAGACCTACGAGCAGTACTTC. This translates into CNVDVGQTYEQYF.

In regard to this clonotype: A much bigger clone sits one base away, suggesting this may be a read error. The chain uses TRBV10-3 and TRBJ2-1, with D unclear. CDR3 length: 12 amino acids. Germline V gives CDR1 ENHRY, CDR2 SYGVKD. The chain's CDR3 is CAITRSDNGQFF. CDR3 in DNA: TGTGCCATCACGAGAAGCGACAATGGGCAGTTCTTC.

The chain carries TRBV4-2 and TRBJ1-1; D remains unclear. Germline CDR1 reads LGHNA; CDR2 reads YNFKEQ. Trimming took off 0 bases at V and 2 bases at J, with 13 bases between the two ends. This CDR3 spans 16 amino acids. This CDR3 reads CASSQEAEQPNTEAFF. In nucleotides, the CDR3 is TGTGCCAGCAGCCAAGAGGCTGAACAGCCAAACACTGAAGCTTTCTTT.

As to this clonotype: This clone may be a read error of a much larger clone one base away. The rearrangement uses TRBV7-9 and TRBJ1-2, with 7 bases matching TRBD1. Trimming cost V 3 bases and J 3 bases; bases outside gene matches: 1. In germline, CDR1 is SEHNR, CDR2 FQNEAQ (reference sequence). This CDR3 spans 13 amino acids. CDR3 in DNA: TGTGCCAGCAGCTTCACAGGGGACTATGGCTACACCTTC. It codes for CASSFTGDYGYTF.